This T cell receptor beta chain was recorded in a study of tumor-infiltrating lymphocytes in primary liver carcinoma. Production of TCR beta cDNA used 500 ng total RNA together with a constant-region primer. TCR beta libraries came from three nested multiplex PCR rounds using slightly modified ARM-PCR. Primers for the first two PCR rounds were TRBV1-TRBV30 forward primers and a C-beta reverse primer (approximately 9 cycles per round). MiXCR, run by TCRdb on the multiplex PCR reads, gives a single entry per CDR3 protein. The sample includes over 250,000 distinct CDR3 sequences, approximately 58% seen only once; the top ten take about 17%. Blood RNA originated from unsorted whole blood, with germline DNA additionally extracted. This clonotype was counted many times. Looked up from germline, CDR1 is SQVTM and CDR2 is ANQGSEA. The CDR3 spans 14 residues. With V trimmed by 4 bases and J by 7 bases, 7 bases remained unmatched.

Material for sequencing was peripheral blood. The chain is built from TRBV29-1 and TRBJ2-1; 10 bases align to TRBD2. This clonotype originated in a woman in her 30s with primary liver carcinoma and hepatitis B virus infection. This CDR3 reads CSVAASGRGNEQFF. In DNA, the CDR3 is TGCAGCGTTGCGGCTAGCGGGAGAGGGAATGAGCAGTTCTTC.